Each of the 30 T cell receptor beta chains below was sequenced from the same sample in a study of blood T cell repertoires in COVID-19. TCRdb's table, derived via immunoSEQ multiplex PCR, lists solely in-frame clones and lacks some. The sample has 75,000 to 80,000 clones; approximately 81% are singletons. Sequenced input: peripheral blood. Source of these receptors: a man aged 60 to 75 with COVID-19, enrolled during active disease.

The chain carries TRBV19 and TRBJ2-1; 13 nucleotides agree with TRBD2. Trimming at V came to 4 bases and at J to 7 bases, leaving 1 base not matched to a gene. The CDR3 contains 14 residues. CDR1 and CDR2 from the germline V gene are LNHDA and SQIVND (reference sequence). CDR3 nucleotide sequence: TGTGCCAGTAGTACGGGACTAGCGGGGAATGAGCAGTTCTTC. Protein: CASSTGLAGNEQFF.

This clone appeared a single time. The chain joins TRBV19 to TRBJ1-5, with TRBD1 as a possible D gene (6 bases). The CDR3 totals 14 residues. Trimming pared 3 bases from V and 3 bases from J, leaving 9 bases between. Germline CDR1 is LNHDA and CDR2 is SQIVND (reference sequence). DNA of the CDR3: TGTGCCAGTAGTATCGGACAGAACAATCAGCCCCAGCATTTT. Translating it yields CASSIGQNNQPQHF.

This clone was seen only a few times. J is TRBJ2-1 and V is TRBV10-3; the D is unclear. Germline CDR1 is ENHRY and CDR2 is SYGVKD. The CDR3 contains 13 residues. V shed 4 bases and J shed 4 bases, with 8 bases lying between them. CDR3 loop: CAISAFGYNEQFF. The CDR3 DNA follows: TGTGCCATCAGTGCTTTCGGGTACAATGAGCAGTTCTTC.

This chain uses TRBV5-4 with TRBJ1-1; D not resolved. This CDR3 is 15 amino acids long. V dropped 4 bases and J dropped 1 base, with 14 bases sitting between them. Germline V gives CDR1 SGHNT, CDR2 YYREEE (reference sequence). The CDR3 here is CASSKEALENTEAFF. CDR3 bases: TGTGCCAGCAGCAAAGAGGCTCTGGAGAACACTGAAGCTTTCTTT.

The chain recombines TRBV5-1 with TRBJ2-1; D is perhaps TRBD2 (6 bases). CDR1 SGHRS and CDR2 YFSETQ come from the germline V gene. The CDR3 covers 14 residues. V lost 0 bases, J lost 7 bases, and 11 bases lay in between. The chain's CDR3 is CASSLVGGGNEQFF. CDR3 in DNA: TGCGCCAGCAGCTTGGTGGGAGGAGGAAATGAGCAGTTCTTC.

The chain combines TRBV7-7 with TRBJ2-5; no clear D. V was clipped by 2 bases and J by 2 bases, with 12 bases between them. This CDR3 has 15 residues. Germline V gene sequence: CDR1 SSHAT, CDR2 FNYEAQ (reference sequence). This chain's CDR3 is CASSLTHQRQETQYF. In DNA, the CDR3 is TGTGCCAGCAGCTTAACACATCAACGACAAGAGACCCAGTACTTC. Combining the CDR3 with reference TRBV7-7 and TRBJ2-5 gives the whole variable domain GAGVSQSPRYKVTKRGQDVTLRCDPISSHATLYWYQQALGQGPEFLTYFNYEAQPDKSGLPSDRFSAERPEGSISTLTIQRTEQRDSAMYRCASSLTHQRQETQYFGPGTRLLVL.

This chain links TRBV24-1 with TRBJ2-7; TRBD1 matches at 7 bases. Unmatched junction bases numbered 5, after V lost 2 bases and J lost 8 bases. The CDR3 consists of 13 residues. Germline V gene data show CDR1 as KGHDR and CDR2 as SFDVKD. The CDR3 loop is CATSDSGQAKQYF. In nucleotides, the CDR3 is TGTGCCACCAGTGATTCCGGACAGGCGAAGCAGTACTTC.

The chain combines TRBV18 with TRBJ1-1; perhaps TRBD1 as D (6 bases). The V and J ends lost 5 bases and 0 bases respectively, with 22 bases between them. The germline CDR1 and CDR2 sequences are KGHSH and LQKENI. CDR3 length: 18 amino acids. The CDR3 DNA follows: TGTGCCAGCTCAACAGATCAGTTGCCCAGGGGCATGAACACTGAAGCTTTCTTT. It specifies CASSTDQLPRGMNTEAFF.

The chain is built from TRBV6-5 and TRBJ1-2, with D maybe TRBD1 (6 bases). V lost 6 bases, J lost 3 bases, and 11 bases lay in between. CDR1 MNHEY and CDR2 SVGAGI come from the germline V gene. The CDR3 runs 13 residues. In nucleotides, the CDR3 is TGTGCCAGCAGCCAAACAGGGTACTATGGCTACACCTTC. It specifies CASSQTGYYGYTF.

This clone was detected only once. The CDR3 DNA follows: TGTGCCAGCAGTCCCGGACAGGTCCCTTCTGGAAACACCATATATTTT. Amino acids: CASSPGQVPSGNTIYF. The rearrangement uses TRBV28 and TRBJ1-3; 7 positions match TRBD1. Germline assignment: CDR1 MDHEN and CDR2 SYDVKM. Unmatched junction bases numbered 8, after V lost 5 bases and J lost 1 base. The CDR3 loop spans 16 amino acids.

The genes are TRBV29-1 and TRBJ2-7; 11 nucleotides match TRBD2. The J segment lost 6 bases and the V segment lost 3 bases, leaving 7 bases of the junction unmatched. The CDR3 is 14 residues long. Germline V gene sequence: CDR1 SQVTM, CDR2 ANQGSEA. CDR3 in DNA: TGCAGCGTTGATCGGCTAGCGGGAGGAGGCGAGCAGTACTTC. It specifies CSVDRLAGGGEQYF.

V gene TRBV10-2 combines with J gene TRBJ1-6, with a weak D call TRBD1 (6 bases). The germline CDR1 and CDR2 sequences are WSHSY and SAAADI. V was cut by 3 bases and J by 8 bases, with 14 bases left in between. The CDR3 totals 15 residues. CDR3 protein: CASSDFGGAYSPLHF. CDR3 nucleotide sequence: TGCGCCAGCAGTGACTTTGGGGGCGCATATTCACCCCTCCACTTT.

V gene TRBV19 combines with J gene TRBJ2-7; D is perhaps TRBD2 (6 bases). CDR1 and CDR2 (germline): LNHDA, SQIVND (reference sequence). This CDR3 comprises 14 residues. Trimming took off 5 bases at V and 2 bases at J, with 13 bases between the two ends. The CDR3 protein is CASSSQRAAYEQYF. As DNA, the CDR3 is TGTGCCAGTAGTTCCCAGCGGGCCGCCTACGAGCAGTACTTC.

This rearrangement joins TRBV7-9 to TRBJ1-1; 7 bases map to TRBD1. The CDR3 totals 14 residues. In germline, CDR1 is SEHNR, CDR2 FQNEAQ (reference sequence). V trimming: 3 bases; J trimming: 3 bases; junction bases outside the gene matches: 4. As DNA, the CDR3 is TGTGCCAGCAGCTTGACAGGGTTCGACACTGAAGCTTTCTTT. This translates into CASSLTGFDTEAFF.

The chain has TRBV6-5 and TRBJ1-1; TRBD1 matches 8 bases. Germline CDR1 MNHEY, CDR2 SVGAGI. The CDR3 consists of 13 residues. V lost 10 bases and J lost 3; bases outside the gene matches: 7. CDR3 nucleotides: TGTGCCATAAGGGACAGGATTTACACTGAAGCTTTCTTT. It yields the protein CAIRDRIYTEAFF.

The V gene is TRBV10-1, the J gene TRBJ2-3; tentative D call: TRBD2 (6 bases). Trimming took off 0 bases at V and 6 bases at J, with 16 bases between the two ends. The CDR3 sequence is 16 residues long. CDR1 is WNHNN, CDR2 SYGVQD, per germline (reference sequence). CDR3: CASSESGKRARDTQYF. Written as DNA, the CDR3 is TGCGCCAGCAGTGAGTCAGGCAAGCGGGCAAGGGATACGCAGTATTTT.

The chain is built from TRBV5-1 and TRBJ2-7, with 9 bases that match TRBD1. The CDR3 is 19 amino acids. Per germline, CDR1 SGHRS and CDR2 YFSETQ. J was trimmed by 1 base and V by 5 bases; bases with no gene match: 19. CDR3 protein: CASSLKAVTGGIESYEQYF. The DNA for the CDR3 is TGCGCCAGCAGTTTAAAGGCGGTGACAGGGGGAATAGAGTCCTACGAGCAGTACTTC.

This rearrangement joins TRBV6-5 to TRBJ1-1; maybe TRBD1 (6 bases). V shed 2 bases and J shed 3 bases, with 10 bases lying between them. The CDR3 is 14 residues long. Germline V gives CDR1 MNHEY, CDR2 SVGAGI. In nucleotides, the CDR3 is TGTGCCAGCAGTTACCAGGGGTCAGACACTGAAGCTTTCTTT. This encodes CASSYQGSDTEAFF.

This clone has only one observation. The chain is built from TRBV6-5 and TRBJ1-4, with 9 bases lining up with TRBD1. V shed 6 bases and J 8 bases; nucleotides not matched to a gene: 10. The CDR3 is made up of 15 amino acids. Looked up from germline, CDR1 is MNHEY and CDR2 is SVGAGI. The CDR3 DNA is TGTGCCAGCAGAACCGGGACAGGGATTTTAGAAAAACTGTTTTTT. This sequence encodes CASRTGTGILEKLFF.

The chain joins TRBV21-1 to TRBJ2-2; the table assigns TRBD2, which was not confirmed against the DNA. TRBV21-1 is tagged as a pseudogene. This CDR3 region has 18 residues. Written as DNA, the CDR3 is TGTGCCAGCAGCAACGCGTTGACTACTAGCGGAAACACCGGGGAGCTGTTTTTT. Translation gives CASSNALTTSGNTGELFF.

The rearrangement links TRBV5-6 to TRBJ1-2; 9 nucleotides line up with TRBD1. Per the germline V gene, CDR1 is SGHDT and CDR2 is YYEEEE. The length of the CDR3 is 13 residues. J gave up 6 bases and V 2 bases, and 2 bases lay outside the gene matches. The CDR3 here is CASSFGQGNGYTF. In nucleotides, the CDR3 is TGTGCCAGCAGCTTCGGACAGGGGAATGGCTACACCTTC.

This chain uses TRBV6-2 or TRBV6-3 with TRBJ2-1, with D possibly TRBD2 on 6 matching bases. Germline V gives CDR1 MNHEY, CDR2 SVGEGT. This CDR3 has 15 amino acids. V was cut by 2 bases and J by 10 bases, with 18 bases left in between. CDR3 DNA: TGTGCCAGCAGTTACGGCGGGACCGCTCTTGAGGAGCAGTTCTTC. Translated, it gives CASSYGGTALEEQFF.

The chain joins TRBV4-1 to TRBJ2-7, with TRBD1 matching 9 bases. Per germline, CDR1 MGHRA and CDR2 YSYEKL. CDR3 length equals 14 residues. V lost 5 bases and J lost 2; bases outside the gene matches: 4. CDR3 DNA sequence: TGCGCCAGCAGCGAGGGACAGGGCCCCTACGAGCAGTACTTC. It translates to CASSEGQGPYEQYF.

The genes are TRBV28 and TRBJ2-3; D unresolved. The CDR3 has 13 residues. Germline CDR1 reads MDHEN; CDR2 reads SYDVKM. V lost 4 bases and J 3 bases, leaving 8 bases between the germline ends. The CDR3 region is CASSSSTTDTQYF. The DNA for the CDR3 is TGTGCCAGCAGTTCTTCAACTACAGATACGCAGTATTTT.

The chain links TRBV5-1 to TRBJ1-4; a possible D gene is TRBD1 (6 bases). This CDR3 is built from 16 residues. Trimming stripped 0 bases from V and 0 bases from J, with 9 bases between. From germline, CDR1 is SGHRS and CDR2 YFSETQ. The CDR3 DNA is TGCGCCAGCAGCTTGGAAACAGGGCCAACTAATGAAAAACTGTTTTTT. It encodes CASSLETGPTNEKLFF.

The chain uses TRBV6-5 and TRBJ2-3; D not resolved. Germline values: CDR1 MNHEY, CDR2 SVGAGI. Trimming removed 2 bases from V and 2 bases from J, with 14 bases in between. The CDR3 extends over 16 amino acids. In DNA form, the CDR3 reads TGTGCCAGCAGTTACGGTGGGCCCTTTAACACAGATACGCAGTATTTT. Its protein is CASSYGGPFNTDTQYF.

CDR3 region: CASSDFPFSNSPLHF. DNA of the CDR3: TGTGCCAGCAGTGATTTCCCCTTTTCCAATTCACCCCTCCACTTT. The rearrangement links TRBV6-1 to TRBJ1-6, with D unclear. The germline gives CDR1 MNHNS, CDR2 SASEGT. The CDR3 length is 15 residues. With 3 bases removed from V and 7 bases from J, the gap between germline ends came to 13 bases.

The chain combines TRBV7-9 with TRBJ2-2; 8 bases agree with TRBD1. The CDR3 has 16 residues. Germline assignment: CDR1 SEHNR and CDR2 FQNEAQ (reference sequence). V shed 5 bases, J shed 0 bases, and the junction held 5 bases outside the gene matches. CDR3 in amino acids: CASSPGTGANTGELFF. Written as DNA, the CDR3 is TGTGCCAGCAGCCCCGGGACAGGAGCGAACACCGGGGAGCTGTTTTTT.

The rearrangement links TRBV10-2 to TRBJ2-3; 10 bases match TRBD2. Trimming cost V 3 bases and J 8 bases; bases outside gene matches: 11. Germline CDR1 and CDR2: WSHSY and SAAADI. The CDR3 consists of 16 residues. CDR3 residues: CASSENIAGGPVTQYF. CDR3 sequence (DNA): TGCGCCAGCAGTGAAAATATAGCGGGAGGTCCCGTTACGCAGTATTTT.

The chain has TRBV5-1 and TRBJ1-6, with D tentatively TRBD1 (6 bases). CDR1 and CDR2 (germline): SGHRS, YFSETQ. This CDR3 region has 15 residues. V was cut by 4 bases and J by 8 bases, with 16 bases left in between. The CDR3 here is CASSRDTRKDSPLHF. For the CDR3, the DNA is TGCGCCAGCAGCCGGGACACCAGGAAGGATTCACCCCTCCACTTT.